These 11 T cell receptor beta chains share one sample of origin, sequenced in a study of T cells in Graves' hyperthyroidism and ophthalmopathy (dated by TCRdb to the late 2010s). Library construction relied on multiplex PCR. For sequencing, an Illumina HiSeq 2000 was employed. Amplification of TCR beta CDR3 regions was carried out from RNA transcripts. For the first round of RT-PCR on the TCR CDR3, the HTBI primer set was used together with the Qiagen OneStep RT-PCR kit. The public sequencing data were trimmed at Q25 with fastp and processed into clonotypes with MiXCR by TCRdb, which kept only in-frame beta chains. Rows are combined by CDR3 protein, so each entry shows the most common genes and DNA. The sample records about 400,000 distinct CDR3 sequences, 15% to 19% of which are singletons. Of the sample, approximately 7.5% is held by the ten largest clones. Material for sequencing was blood. The receptors stem from a woman aged 18-29 years with Graves' hyperthyroidism.

This clonotype was seen ten or more times. The rearrangement links TRBV12-3 or TRBV12-4 to TRBJ1-2; 7 nucleotides match TRBD1. The junction had 3 bases not matched to a gene; V was cut back by 3 bases and J by 8 bases. CDR3 length equals 12 residues. The CDR3 here is CASSFDREGYTF. CDR3 nucleotides: TGTGCCAGCAGTTTCGACAGGGAGGGCTACACCTTC.

This clonotype has a count of ten or more. The chain has TRBV7-2 and TRBJ2-1; the D gene is possibly TRBD1 (6 bases). The CDR3 runs to 15 residues. Germline V gene sequence: CDR1 SGHTA, CDR2 FQGNSA. V was trimmed by 4 bases and J by 2 bases, leaving 12 bases between them. CDR3: CASSSDTGTYNEQFF. In nucleotides, the CDR3 is TGTGCCAGCAGCTCAGATACAGGGACCTACAATGAGCAGTTCTTC.

Comments on this clonotype: A read error is possible here, since a much larger clone lies one base away. The conserved closing phenylalanine or tryptophan is absent in this CDR3, likely reflecting a read error. V is TRBV7-9 and J is TRBJ2-1, with a possible D match to TRBD1 (5 bases). V was cut by 5 bases and J by 1 base, with 9 bases left in between. This CDR3 has 14 residues. The germline V gene has CDR1 SEHNR and CDR2 FQNEAQ (reference sequence). Written as DNA, the CDR3 is TGTGCCAGCAGCCCCCAGGGATCCTACAATGAGCAGTTCTAC. Encoded protein: CASSPQGSYNEQFY.

The table lists this clonotype with many counts. This chain connects TRBV6-1 to TRBJ1-1; TRBD1 agrees at 8 bases. V lost 6 bases to trimming and J lost 7 bases; unmatched junction nucleotides: 4. CDR3 length: 12 residues. Germline assignment: CDR1 MNHNS and CDR2 SASEGT. CDR3 DNA sequence: TGTGCCAGCAGACTTGACAGGGGTGAAGCTTTCTTT. Amino acids: CASRLDRGEAFF.

This clonotype came up a few times. V usage is TRBV6-1 and J usage is TRBJ2-2; D is possibly TRBD1 (7 bases). The ends were cut back, 10 bases at V and 7 bases at J, with 22 bases in the middle. The germline gives CDR1 MNHNS, CDR2 SASEGT. The CDR3 totals 15 residues. CDR3 nucleotide sequence: TGTGCCATTACTCCTGAAACAGGGGAGGACGGGGAGCTGTTTTTT. Amino acids: CAITPETGEDGELFF.

At least ten counts were recorded for this clonotype. V is TRBV10-3 and J is TRBJ2-3; TRBD1 aligns across 8 bases. The CDR3 is 14 amino acids. J was trimmed by 3 bases and V by 6 bases; bases with no gene match: 5. Germline CDR1 and CDR2: ENHRY and SYGVKD. In nucleotides, the CDR3 is TGTGCCATCAGGGCAGGGGGCTTGACAGATACGCAGTATTTT. Translating it yields CAIRAGGLTDTQYF.

The table lists this clonotype with many counts. This chain uses TRBV12-3 or TRBV12-4 with TRBJ2-7; 8 bases agree with TRBD1. Germline trimming cut 2 bases from V and 6 bases from J; bases unmatched to any gene: 6. CDR3 length equals 14 residues. This CDR3 reads CASSLQGAPSEQYF. The CDR3 DNA reads as TGTGCCAGCAGTTTACAGGGGGCTCCTTCCGAGCAGTACTTC.

This clonotype was seen at least ten times. The chain combines TRBV13 with TRBJ1-3, with D perhaps matching TRBD1 (5 bases). Trimming took 4 bases from V and 0 from J, leaving 13 bases between them. Looked up from germline, CDR1 is PRHDT and CDR2 is FYEKMQ (reference sequence). This CDR3 contains 16 residues. CDR3 residues: CASSSQTASSGNTIYF. The CDR3 DNA follows: TGTGCCAGCAGCTCCCAGACAGCAAGCTCTGGAAACACCATATATTTT.

In its sample, this clonotype was seen many times. This sequence joins TRBV28 and TRBJ2-7, with D perhaps TRBD1 (5 bases). V was trimmed by 3 bases and J by 5 bases, leaving 8 bases between them. Germline lookup yields CDR1 MDHEN and CDR2 SYDVKM. The CDR3 is made up of 12 amino acids. CDR3 loop: CASSFRVDEQYF. CDR3 sequence (DNA): TGTGCCAGCAGTTTCAGGGTCGACGAGCAGTACTTC. The whole variable domain, filled in from reference TRBV28 and TRBJ2-7, reads DVKVTQSSRYLVKRTGEKVFLECVQDMDHENMFWYRQDPGLGLRLIYFSYDVKMKEKGDIPEGYSVSREKKERFSLILESASTNQTSMYLCASSFRVDEQYFGPGTRLTVT.

This clonotype has just a few counts. This chain links TRBV4-2 with TRBJ2-5, with 7 bases identical to TRBD1. Per the germline V gene, CDR1 is LGHNA and CDR2 is YNFKEQ. V dropped 3 bases and J dropped 5; count of bases not matched to a gene: 6. The CDR3 sequence is 14 residues long. CDR3 bases: TGTGCCAGCAGCCACCACAGGGGCGTGGAGACCCAGTACTTC. This gives the protein CASSHHRGVETQYF.

The sample holds a few counts of this clonotype. This chain connects TRBV15 to TRBJ2-7; tentatively, D is TRBD1 (5 bases). The germline V gene has CDR1 LNHNV and CDR2 YYDKDF (reference sequence). The V end lost 0 bases, the J end lost 1 base, and 22 bases lay between the germline ends. This CDR3 has 19 residues. The CDR3 DNA reads TGTGCCACCAGCAGAGAAAAGGGAATTCTCAGGGTAGGTTCCTACGAGCAGTACTTC. This gives the protein CATSREKGILRVGSYEQYF.